This TCR beta chain was sequenced during a study of blood T cell repertoires in COVID-19. Study-level background: T cells, B-cell-depleted T cells, or PBMCs provided the cDNA or gDNA that served as material.

Profiled with immunoSEQ multiplex PCR; TCRdb holds only in-frame clones, not every one. The sample contains about 210,000 clones, roughly 80% of which appear only once. Material: peripheral blood. The TCR sequence derives from a woman between 40 and 55 years old with active or convalescent COVID-19.

The CDR3 loop reads CASSLSVTGRPLHF. The CDR3 region has the DNA TGTGCCAGCAGTTTATCCGTGACAGGGAGGCCCCTCCACTTT. The chain joins TRBV28 to TRBJ1-6, with 7 nucleotides matching TRBD1. V lost 1 base, J lost 13 bases, and 7 bases stayed unmatched. The CDR3 spans 14 residues. Germline V lookup: CDR1 MDHEN, CDR2 SYDVKM.